This T cell receptor (beta chain) was sequenced for a study of control samples from healthy donors and cancer patients. The CDR3 consists of 16 residues. V dropped 0 bases and J dropped 1 base, with 13 bases sitting between them. From germline, CDR1 is WSHSY and CDR2 SAAADI. Sequenced by immunoSEQ multiplex PCR; TCRdb stores in-frame clones only, minus some. The sample yields 88,000 or so clones, 94% seen once. This TCR was sampled from a woman younger than 30 in good health. Sequencing was performed on blood. The chain recombines TRBV10-2 with TRBJ2-7; maybe TRBD1 (5 bases). The CDR3 bases are TGCGCCAGCAGTGAGTCATCCCCAGGGCTTTCCTACGAGCAGTACTTC. This codes for CASSESSPGLSYEQYF.